This T cell receptor beta chain was identified in a study of radiotherapy plus CTLA-4 blockade in lung cancer. Study-level background: Objective responses emerged in 15% to 20% of patients, and 30% to 40% attained disease control.

Focal radiation with ipilimumab CTLA-4 blockade was given to patients with chemo-refractory metastatic non-small-cell lung cancer. A word on this clone: Antigen specificity is unknown.

Overall study results and limits: After treatment with radiotherapy plus ipilimumab, TCR clones that came from the tumor expanded in blood.

V lost 4 bases, J lost 9 bases, and 14 bases stayed unmatched. The germline CDR1 and CDR2 sequences are SGHRS and YFSETQ. CDR3 length equals 15 residues. Here immunoSEQ multiplex PCR was the method, and the copy in TCRdb shows in-frame clones only, minus some. This sample has roughly 69,000 clones; less than 85% occur once, and the top ten carry 16%. The sequencing used peripheral blood, collected from a patient treated with radiotherapy plus ipilimumab. The J gene is TRBJ1-1, the V gene TRBV5-1; 8 positions agree with TRBD1. This sequence originates from a human donor with non-small cell lung cancer whose response to radiotherapy plus ipilimumab could not be evaluated. Some clones in this sample may be carry-over from other donors' samples. The CDR3 sequence: CASSPGSRAGGKAFF. The CDR3 DNA reads TGCGCCAGCAGCCCAGGTAGTAGGGCAGGGGGCAAAGCTTTCTTT.